This TCR beta chain was recovered during a study of cytomegalovirus exposure and HLA in healthy donors. Study-level information: Both the roughly 120 validation repertoires and the approximately 620 first-cohort repertoires used the same platform, as reported by a later analysis.

In the case of this clone: Its specificity is not known.

This CDR3 is built from 14 residues. Germline V gene sequence: CDR1 SGHRS, CDR2 YFSETQ. Trimming removed 3 bases from V and 4 bases from J, with 12 bases in between. The study, taken as a whole, reports: Many donors carried some public TCRs, although rarity characterized most TCR sequences.

Assay used: immunoSEQ multiplex PCR; TCRdb lists only in-frame clones, some missing. Among roughly 58,000 clones listed, around 90% were seen once. The chain recombines TRBV5-1 with TRBJ2-3; tentative D call: TRBD1 (5 bases). The clonotype comes from a man between 18 and 29 years old in good health and CMV-seronegative. The sequencing input was PBMCs. The CDR3 loop is CASSSQGWADTQYF. The DNA of the CDR3 is TGCGCCAGCAGCTCCCAGGGCTGGGCAGATACGCAGTATTTT.